This T cell receptor (beta chain) was sequenced for a study of PD-1 blockade in classical Hodgkin lymphoma. Germline CDR1 and CDR2: MDHEN and SYDVKM. Trimming stripped 4 bases from V and 2 bases from J, with 8 bases between. This CDR3 has 13 amino acids. Generated by immunoSEQ multiplex PCR, the TCRdb table keeps only in-frame clones and is missing some. The sample carries 70,000 to 80,000 clones, about 93% recorded once. Each patient relapsed following autologous stem cell transplantation, and prior brentuximab vedotin exposure differed. The sequences come from peripheral blood mononuclear cells (PBMCs), collected at baseline. This sequence was found in a human donor with classical Hodgkin lymphoma. V usage is TRBV28 and J usage is TRBJ1-1; unclear D gene. The CDR3 protein is CASSSPDNTEAFF. CDR3 sequence (DNA): TGTGCCAGCAGTTCCCCGGATAACACTGAAGCTTTCTTT.